This TCR beta chain appears in the sequencing data of a study of cytomegalovirus exposure and HLA in healthy donors. Notes on the study in general: Donors were assumed by presence/absence analyses to have roughly uniform sequencing depth.

Concerning this clone: Its antigen is unidentified.

The PCR contained 60 Vbeta and 13 Jbeta primers. The protocol was immunoSEQ multiplex PCR, while the TCRdb copy is restricted to in-frame clones and leaves out a portion. The sample has 180,000 or so clones, 65% to 85% seen once. This CDR3 spans 15 amino acids. The V gene's germline CDR1 is MNHEY and CDR2 SMNVEV (reference sequence). The V end was cut by 5 bases, the J end by 0 bases, with 10 bases between. The chain uses TRBV27 and TRBJ1-4; D is undetermined. Source material: PBMCs. This receptor was obtained from a woman between 50 and 59 years old in good health and CMV-seropositive. The DNA for the CDR3 is TGTGCCAGCAGTCCCCGACTTTCAACTAATGAAAAACTGTTTTTT. Amino acids: CASSPRLSTNEKLFF.